Presented here are 24 T cell receptor beta chains from one specimen sequenced in a study of CD8+ T cells in alopecia areata. The treatment is: oral pan-JAK inhibitor, 5-10 mg twice daily. cDNA reverse transcribed from extracted RNA served as the sequencing template. Clones were sequenced by immunoSEQ multiplex PCR, and TCRdb holds only the in-frame ones, with some missing. Among some 170,000 clones, about three fifths were seen once, and the ten largest hold 16%. This specimen consisted of CD4+ T cells sorted from blood, obtained at approximately week 60, from a patient treated with tofacitinib. The source is a human donor with alopecia areata.

The chain combines TRBV2 with TRBJ2-3; 8 nucleotides align to TRBD2. V lost 6 bases, J lost 4 bases, and 9 bases stayed unmatched. Germline assignment: CDR1 SNHLY and CDR2 FYNNEI. This CDR3 is 15 amino acids long. The CDR3 DNA reads TGTGCCAGCAGAACTAGGAGCGGGGGCGCAGATACGCAGTATTTT. Amino acid sequence: CASRTRSGGADTQYF.

This sequence joins TRBV6-5 and TRBJ2-2; no reliable D call. The CDR3 sequence is 14 residues long. Trimming left V 0 bases short and J 3 bases short, with 5 bases between. CDR1 and CDR2 from the germline V gene are MNHEY and SVGAGI. This CDR3 reads CASSYSADTGELFF. The CDR3 nucleotides read TGTGCCAGCAGTTACTCGGCAGACACCGGGGAGCTGTTTTTT.

This clone was recorded a few times. The rearrangement joins TRBV2 to TRBJ1-4, with 8 bases fitting TRBD1. Germline CDR1 SNHLY, CDR2 FYNNEI. V lost 5 bases and J lost 15; bases outside the gene matches: 11. The CDR3 spans 13 residues. The CDR3 DNA sequence: TGTGCCAGCAGTCCTGGACAGGGTCGTATTGTGTTTTTT. Translation: CASSPGQGRIVFF.

This clone was counted only a few times. The genes are TRBV5-1 and TRBJ2-5, with a weak D call TRBD1 (6 bases). Trimming cost V 4 bases and J 0 bases, with 7 bases left between them. Germline CDR1 SGHRS, CDR2 YFSETQ. This CDR3 is 13 amino acids long. DNA for the CDR3: TGCGCCAGCAGCCGACAGGACCAAGAGACCCAGTACTTC. It translates to CASSRQDQETQYF.

In its sample, this clone was seen a few times. The V and J genes are TRBV5-4 and TRBJ2-7; 8 positions agree with TRBD1. CDR1 is SGHNT, CDR2 YYREEE, per germline (reference sequence). There are 15 residues in the CDR3. V shed 4 bases and J 0 bases; nucleotides not matched to a gene: 6. CDR3 region: CASSTTGGNSYEQYF. The CDR3 coding sequence is TGTGCCAGCAGCACCACAGGGGGAAACTCCTACGAGCAGTACTTC.

The V gene is TRBV7-9, the J gene TRBJ1-6, with 12 nucleotides matching TRBD1. This CDR3 is 17 amino acids long. The V gene end was trimmed by 2 bases and the J gene end by 9 bases; junction bases not matched to a gene: 8. Germline lookup yields CDR1 SEHNR and CDR2 FQNEAQ (reference sequence). CDR3 sequence: CASSLLPGTGGGSPLHF. The CDR3 nucleotides read TGTGCCAGCAGCTTACTACCCGGGACAGGGGGCGGTTCACCCCTCCACTTT.

This chain joins TRBV5-1 and TRBJ2-5; the D is unclear. CDR1 and CDR2 from the germline V gene are SGHRS and YFSETQ. CDR3 length: 12 amino acids. Trimming left V 4 bases short and J 0 bases short, with 4 bases between. The CDR3 is CASSDYQETQYF. In DNA, the CDR3 is TGCGCCAGCAGCGATTACCAAGAGACCCAGTACTTC.

This clone was recorded only once. The CDR3 nucleotides are TGTGCCAGCAGCGTAAGGCCTAGCGGGGACAATGAGCAGTTCTTC. It specifies CASSVRPSGDNEQFF. This chain uses TRBV9 with TRBJ2-1; TRBD2 agrees at 9 bases. This CDR3 has 15 residues. Looked up from germline, CDR1 is SGDLS and CDR2 is YYNGEE. V was clipped by 1 base and J by 5 bases; unmatched bases: 4.

V usage is TRBV30 and J usage is TRBJ1-6; D remains unclear. This CDR3 spans 12 amino acids. From germline, CDR1 is GTSNPN and CDR2 SVGIG (reference sequence). Trimming cost V 2 bases and J 10 bases, with 9 bases left between them. The CDR3 coding sequence is TGTGCCTGGAGTTTCCCGGTCTCACCCCTCCACTTT. This sequence encodes CAWSFPVSPLHF.

In this sample, this clone turned up once. V and J are TRBV19 and TRBJ2-3, with 8 bases that match TRBD1. The V segment lost 3 bases and the J segment 4 bases; nucleotides outside the gene matches: 3. The CDR3 totals 14 residues. CDR1 is LNHDA, CDR2 SQIVND, per germline (reference sequence). This chain's CDR3 is CASSMSGGADTQYF. The CDR3 DNA sequence: TGTGCCAGTAGTATGTCAGGGGGCGCAGATACGCAGTATTTT.

This clone came up a few times. CDR3 nucleotide sequence: TGCGCCAGCAGTCACCATCCTTACTCAGGGGCCTGCTACACCTTC. It is translated as CASSHHPYSGACYTF. The J gene is TRBJ1-2, the V gene TRBV23-1, with D perhaps TRBD1 (6 bases). TRBV23-1 counts as an open reading frame of uncertain function. V was pared by 3 bases and J by 9 bases, with 20 bases between. The length of the CDR3 is 15 residues.

As concerns this clone: Other nucleotide sequences in the sample specify the same CDR3. J is TRBJ2-5 and V is TRBV15; D is undetermined. Trimming removed 0 bases from V and 5 bases from J, with 7 bases in between. The CDR3 extends over 13 amino acids. Germline assignment: CDR1 LNHNV and CDR2 YYDKDF (reference sequence). In nucleotides, the CDR3 is TGTGCCACCAGCAGAGATCCAGCGGAGACCCAGTACTTC. The encoded protein is CATSRDPAETQYF.

This clone was seen only a few times. This chain joins TRBV30 and TRBJ2-7, with a tentative D call TRBD2 (7 bases). The CDR3 sequence is 13 residues long. Germline V gene data show CDR1 as GTSNPN and CDR2 as SVGIG (reference sequence). The V and J ends lost 5 bases and 1 base respectively, with 12 bases between them. The CDR3 sequence: CAWARGLSYEQYF. DNA for the CDR3: TGTGCCTGGGCCAGGGGACTATCCTACGAGCAGTACTTC. Full variable domain (remainder filled in from reference TRBV30 and TRBJ2-7): SQTIHQWPATLVQPVGSPLSLECTVEGTSNPNLYWYRQAAGRGLQLLFYSVGIGQISSEVPQNLSASRPQDRQFILSSKKLLLSDSGFYLCAWARGLSYEQYFGPGTRLTVT.

This clone was recorded a few times. V and J are TRBV12-5 and TRBJ2-7; D remains unclear. V shed 1 base and J shed 3 bases, with 4 bases lying between them. Per germline, CDR1 LGHNT and CDR2 FRNRAP. The CDR3 spans 12 residues. The CDR3 DNA is TGTGCTAGTGGTTTGGACAGCTACGAGCAGTACTTC. Amino acid sequence: CASGLDSYEQYF.

This clone showed up just a few times. This chain joins TRBV5-6 and TRBJ2-5; a possible D gene is TRBD2 (5 bases). The CDR3 contains 15 residues. Germline CDR1 reads SGHDT; CDR2 reads YYEEEE. V shed 0 bases and J shed 1 base, with 10 bases lying between them. CDR3 protein: CASSLAGVAQETQYF. The CDR3 nucleotides are TGTGCCAGCAGCTTGGCCGGGGTTGCCCAAGAGACCCAGTACTTC.

This clone occurred a few times. V is TRBV27 and J is TRBJ2-3, with D tentatively TRBD1 (7 bases). Trimming left V 5 bases short and J 6 bases short, with 18 bases between. Germline V gene data show CDR1 as MNHEY and CDR2 as SMNVEV (reference sequence). The CDR3 extends over 15 amino acids. The CDR3 protein is CASSPGTAGTDTQYF. CDR3 bases: TGTGCCAGCAGTCCGGGGACAGCGGGTACTGATACGCAGTATTTT.

The V call is TRBV29-1, the J call TRBJ2-7, with D maybe TRBD1 (5 bases). This CDR3 has 14 amino acids. Germline CDR1 and CDR2: SQVTM and ANQGSEA. V was shortened by 6 bases and J by 1 base, with 16 bases between the two germline ends. DNA for the CDR3: TGCAGCGTCGCAAGGGGTCCGGGTTCCTACGAGCAGTACTTC. Translating gives CSVARGPGSYEQYF.

Concerning this clone: The sample carries other DNA sequences with the same CDR3. CDR3 loop: CSVVVNTEAFF. As DNA, the CDR3 is TGCAGCGTTGTCGTGAACACTGAAGCTTTCTTT. The genes are TRBV29-1 and TRBJ1-1; D unclear. Per germline, CDR1 SQVTM and CDR2 ANQGSEA. Trimming removed 4 bases from V and 0 bases from J, with 3 bases in between. This CDR3 has 11 amino acids.

V gene TRBV6-5 combines with J gene TRBJ1-2; 10 bases are a match to TRBD1. From germline, CDR1 is MNHEY and CDR2 SVGAGI. V gave up 7 bases and J gave up 7 bases; unmatched junction bases: 9. The CDR3 is 14 amino acids. The CDR3 protein is CASTDRQGAVGYTF. As DNA, the CDR3 is TGTGCCAGCACCGACCGACAGGGGGCGGTTGGCTACACCTTC.

This chain joins TRBV5-1 and TRBJ2-7; 7 bases align to TRBD1. Germline V gene lookup returns CDR1 SGHRS and CDR2 YFSETQ. The CDR3 contains 11 residues. The ends lost 4 bases at V and 6 bases at J; junction bases unmatched: 1. The CDR3 DNA follows: TGCGCCAGCAGCGACAGGGTCGAGCAGTACTTC. Translating gives CASSDRVEQYF.

The chain employs TRBV29-1 and TRBJ1-1; tentative D call: TRBD1 (6 bases). Germline values: CDR1 SQVTM, CDR2 ANQGSEA. The CDR3 runs to 15 residues. Between the trimmed V and J ends, which lost 3 bases and 0 bases, there was a span of 14 bases. As DNA, the CDR3 is TGCAGCGTTGATAGCGGACAGATGATGAACACTGAAGCTTTCTTT. Translated, it gives CSVDSGQMMNTEAFF.

CDR3 in DNA: TGCAGCACTGCCCAGGGGCAAGACTATGGCTACACCTTC. It translates to CSTAQGQDYGYTF. The chain uses TRBV29-1 and TRBJ1-2, with D perhaps matching TRBD1 (6 bases). CDR1 SQVTM and CDR2 ANQGSEA come from the germline V gene. The CDR3 spans 13 residues. V was shortened by 8 bases and J by 3 bases, with 16 bases between the two germline ends.

The V gene is TRBV19, the J gene TRBJ1-1; TRBD1 aligns across 9 bases. Germline V gene lookup returns CDR1 LNHDA and CDR2 SQIVND (reference sequence). Unmatched junction bases numbered 8, after V lost 10 bases and J lost 5 bases. The CDR3 covers 13 residues. This CDR3 is CATMGQGRTEAFF. The CDR3 DNA reads TGTGCCACCATGGGACAGGGTCGGACTGAAGCTTTCTTT.

A few counts support this clone. This CDR3 reads CSVDGGRGTDTQYF. CDR3 nucleotides: TGCAGCGTTGACGGGGGCAGGGGCACAGATACGCAGTATTTT. The chain carries TRBV29-1 and TRBJ2-3, with D perhaps assigned TRBD1 or TRBD2 (6 bases each). The CDR3 covers 14 residues. The germline gives CDR1 SQVTM, CDR2 ANQGSEA. Deletions cut 3 bases from V and 1 base from J, with 11 bases between.